These 12 T cell receptor beta chains were sequenced from one sample in a study of T cells after yellow fever vaccination. TCRdb used MiXCR to reprocess the 5' RACE reads, holding one entry per CDR3 protein. The sample has roughly 150,000 distinct CDR3 sequences; around 7.7% are singletons. The sequenced sample was CD4+ T cells sorted from PBMCs, obtained 5 days after the yellow fever booster vaccination. These receptors all come from a man aged 30 to 45 who received the YFV17D yellow fever vaccine.

This clonotype was counted many times. The gene calls are TRBV29-1 and TRBJ2-1; maybe TRBD2 (5 bases). Germline-derived CDR1 and CDR2 are SQVTM and ANQGSEA. V gave up 7 bases and J gave up 6 bases, with 16 bases separating them. The CDR3 is 13 amino acids. The CDR3 DNA sequence: TGCAGCGGTGTCCGGATCAGCGGCAATGAGCAGTTCTTC. Protein: CSGVRISGNEQFF.

This clonotype occurred a few times. This sequence joins TRBV7-2 and TRBJ1-5; weak D call: TRBD1 (5 bases). The V end lost 1 base, the J end lost 4 bases, and 11 bases lay between the germline ends. This CDR3 is built from 15 residues. Looked up from germline, CDR1 is SGHTA and CDR2 is FQGNSA. CDR3 loop: CASSLGGRVNQPQHF. The CDR3 nucleotides are TGTGCCAGCAGCTTAGGCGGCAGGGTAAATCAGCCCCAGCATTTT. Together with reference TRBV7-2 and TRBJ1-5, the CDR3 gives the full variable domain: GAGVSQSPSNKVTEKGKDVELRCDPISGHTALYWYRQSLGQGLEFLIYFQGNSAPDKSGLPSDRFSAERTGGSVSTLTIQRTQQEDSAVYLCASSLGGRVNQPQHFGDGTRLSIL.

This clonotype was observed many times. The chain joins TRBV5-5 to TRBJ2-2; D remains ambiguous. Germline CDR1 and CDR2: SGHKS and YYEKEE (reference sequence). With 0 bases removed from V and 3 bases from J, the gap between germline ends came to 12 bases. The CDR3 loop spans 16 amino acids. This CDR3 is CASSLVVGRDTGELFF. The CDR3, as DNA: TGTGCCAGCAGCTTGGTGGTGGGAAGAGACACCGGGGAGCTGTTTTTT.

This clonotype was found many times. V usage is TRBV19 and J usage is TRBJ2-5; D may be TRBD2 (5 bases). The germline V and J ends were trimmed by 6 bases and 1 base, with 9 bases remaining between them. Germline V gives CDR1 LNHDA, CDR2 SQIVND (reference sequence). This CDR3 is 13 amino acids long. The CDR3 bases are TGTGCCAGTAGACCCACTAGCCAAGAGACCCAGTACTTC. Protein product: CASRPTSQETQYF.

This clonotype showed up many times. The chain links TRBV18 to TRBJ2-1, with TRBD2 identical over 7 bases. This CDR3 has 13 residues. From germline, CDR1 is KGHSH and CDR2 LQKENI. V shed 3 bases and J 8 bases; nucleotides not matched to a gene: 4. The CDR3 is CASSPGGTDEQFF. In DNA form, the CDR3 reads TGTGCCAGCTCACCGGGAGGGACTGATGAGCAGTTCTTC.

A remark on this clonotype: A much more abundant neighbour one base away suggests this may be a read error. V and J are TRBV10-2 and TRBJ2-2, with 11 bases that match TRBD1. V shed 4 bases, J shed 7 bases, and the junction held 5 bases outside the gene matches. CDR3 length: 15 residues. Germline CDR1 and CDR2: WSHSY and SAAADI. Here the CDR3 DNA reads TGCGCCAGCAGTGGACCGGGACAGGGGGTCGGGGAGCTGTTTTTT. Translated, it gives CASSGPGQGVGELFF.

In its sample, this clonotype was seen many times. V and J are TRBV10-3 and TRBJ1-5; D call uncertain. V shed 4 bases and J shed 4 bases, with 5 bases lying between them. Germline CDR1 is ENHRY and CDR2 is SYGVKD. This CDR3 contains 12 residues. DNA for the CDR3: TGTGCCATCAGTGGTCAAAATCAGCCCCAGCATTTT. Translated: CAISGQNQPQHF.

The chain joins TRBV27 to TRBJ1-2, with D hard to call. The germline CDR1 and CDR2 sequences are MNHEY and SMNVEV (reference sequence). Trimming removed 8 bases from V and 3 bases from J, with 7 bases in between. CDR3 length: 11 amino acids. CDR3 in DNA: TGTGCCAGCGGGCAGGACTATGGCTACACCTTC. As protein: CASGQDYGYTF.

This clonotype was detected ten times or more. The rearrangement uses TRBV20-1 and TRBJ1-5; D not certain. V was trimmed by 3 bases and J by 2 bases, leaving 5 bases between them. This CDR3 has 12 amino acids. The V gene's germline CDR1 is DFQATT and CDR2 SNEGSKA (reference sequence). CDR3 DNA sequence: TGCAGTGCTAGGTCTCGCAATCAGCCCCAGCATTTT. It translates to CSARSRNQPQHF.

This clonotype was picked up many times. The chain combines TRBV20-1 with TRBJ2-3, with TRBD2 identical over 7 bases. J was trimmed by 4 bases and V by 4 bases; bases with no gene match: 8. This CDR3 has 14 amino acids. Per the germline V gene, CDR1 is DFQATT and CDR2 is SNEGSKA (reference sequence). CDR3 amino acids: CSANRDYSPDTQYF. The DNA for the CDR3 is TGCAGTGCTAACCGGGACTATTCACCAGATACGCAGTATTTT.

Comments on this clonotype: A clone one base away is much larger, so this may be a read error. This chain links TRBV27 with TRBJ2-1, with TRBD1 as a possible D gene (5 bases). The CDR3 has 15 amino acids. Trimming took off 2 bases at V and 1 base at J, with 9 bases between the two ends. The germline CDR1 and CDR2 sequences are MNHEY and SMNVEV (reference sequence). For the CDR3, the DNA is TGTGCCAGCAGTTTAATAGGGGCATCCTACAATGAGCAGTTCTTC. It yields the protein CASSLIGASYNEQFF.

This clonotype was found a few times. A read error is possible here, since a much larger clone lies one base away. V and J are TRBV7-2 and TRBJ2-2; 7 nucleotides match TRBD1. The CDR3 spans 15 residues. The germline V gene encodes CDR1 SGHTA and CDR2 FQGNSA. Trimming took 4 bases from V and 4 from J; bases not matched to a gene: 6. CDR3 sequence reads: CASSSRQGATGELFF. CDR3 in DNA: TGTGCCAGCAGCTCTAGACAGGGTGCCACCGGGGAGCTGTTTTTT.